This T cell receptor (beta chain) came from a study of beta chain features in type 1 diabetes. The whole isolated RNA underwent reverse transcription, so sequencing captured expressed TCRB transcripts. Some clones are missing from TCRdb's copy, which holds only in-frame ones; the method was immunoSEQ multiplex PCR. The sample includes under 850,000 clones, roughly 13% of them seen just once. The V end lost 7 bases, the J end lost 8 bases, and 17 bases lay between the germline ends. CDR1 and CDR2 (germline): LNHDA, SQIVND (reference sequence). This CDR3 comprises 13 residues. General study results and limits: For Type 1 diabetes patients, all four CD4+ subsets carried TCRB CDR3s that were moderately but significantly shorter.

About this clone: The antigen is not known.

This clonotype was obtained from a young man with type 1 diabetes. The sample taken for sequencing was naive CD4+ T cells from blood. The chain employs TRBV19 and TRBJ1-2; the D is unclear. CDR3: CASTPNNGLGYTF. The CDR3 DNA sequence: TGTGCCAGTACCCCGAACAATGGTTTGGGCTACACCTTC.